Each of the 19 T cell receptor beta chains below was sequenced from the same sample in a study of blood T cell repertoires in COVID-19. TCRdb's table, derived via immunoSEQ multiplex PCR, lists solely in-frame clones and lacks some. The data show 260,000 or so clones, over 75% seen once. Sequencing input: PBMCs or T cells enriched from blood (not recorded which). Receptors originate from a man aged 18 to 29 who had recovered from COVID-19.

V and J are TRBV19 and TRBJ1-4, with 8 bases fitting TRBD1. CDR1 LNHDA and CDR2 SQIVND come from the germline V gene (reference sequence). V trimming: 7 bases; J trimming: 2 bases; junction bases outside the gene matches: 3. The CDR3 spans 14 residues. CDR3 sequence: CASTGGATNEKLFF. The CDR3 coding sequence is TGTGCCAGTACAGGGGGCGCGACTAATGAAAAACTGTTTTTT.

The CDR3 nucleotides read TGTGCCAGCAGCCTGCCTAGGTGGGAGACCCAGTACTTC. Translation gives CASSLPRWETQYF. V gene TRBV7-9 combines with J gene TRBJ2-5; D uncertain. The CDR3 spans 13 residues. Looked up from germline, CDR1 is SEHNR and CDR2 is FQNEAQ (reference sequence). V was shortened by 5 bases and J by 5 bases, with 12 bases between the two germline ends.

This rearrangement joins TRBV19 to TRBJ2-1; a weak D match, TRBD1 (8 bases). V lost 6 bases and J lost 3, with 15 bases in between. CDR1 and CDR2 (germline): LNHDA, SQIVND (reference sequence). The CDR3 is 15 amino acids. The CDR3 here is CASSQTGGGYNEQFF. The CDR3 DNA reads TGTGCCAGTAGCCAAACAGGGGGGGGCTACAATGAGCAGTTCTTC.

A single count supports this clone. The genes are TRBV6-5 and TRBJ2-5, with TRBD2 matching over 8 bases. J gave up 5 bases and V 6 bases, and 5 bases lay outside the gene matches. Germline V gene lookup returns CDR1 MNHEY and CDR2 SVGAGI. The CDR3 runs 13 residues. CDR3 DNA: TGTGCCAGCAGCCACGGACTAGCCGAGACCCAGTACTTC. This gives the protein CASSHGLAETQYF.

The chain couples TRBV5-5 to TRBJ1-4; D may be TRBD1 (5 bases). The CDR3 is 13 amino acids. Germline V gene lookup returns CDR1 SGHKS and CDR2 YYEKEE (reference sequence). Trimming pared 5 bases from V and 8 bases from J, leaving 13 bases between. The CDR3 nucleotides read TGTGCCAGCAGTACTGGGACTTCCGAAAAACTGTTTTTT. Its protein product is CASSTGTSEKLFF. The variable domain in full, with the rest retrieved from reference TRBV5-5 and TRBJ1-4, is DAGVTQSPTHLIKTRGQQVTLRCSPISGHKSVSWYQQVLGQGPQFIFQYYEKEERGRGNFPDRFSARQFPNYSSELNVNALLLGDSALYLCASSTGTSEKLFFGSGTQLSVL.

The chain couples TRBV2 to TRBJ2-1; 8 bases fit TRBD2. Germline-derived CDR1 and CDR2 are SNHLY and FYNNEI. V was pared by 8 bases and J by 4 bases, with 4 bases of the junction left unmatched. There are 13 residues in the CDR3. This CDR3 is CASQGLEYNEQFF. CDR3 nucleotides: TGTGCCAGCCAGGGACTAGAGTACAATGAGCAGTTCTTC. The full variable domain, rest sourced from reference TRBV2 and TRBJ2-1, is EPEVTQTPSHQVTQMGQEVILRCVPISNHLYFYWYRQILGQKVEFLVSFYNNEISEKSEIFDDQFSVERPDGSNFTLKIRSTKLEDSAMYFCASQGLEYNEQFFGPGTRLTVL.

V gene TRBV7-9 combines with J gene TRBJ1-1, with TRBD1 matching over 8 bases. This CDR3 spans 13 amino acids. Germline V CDR1 and CDR2: SEHNR, FQNEAQ (reference sequence). With 5 bases clipped from V and 3 bases from J, the junction kept 2 bases outside the gene matches. This CDR3 is CASSTQGDTEAFF. CDR3 bases: TGTGCCAGCAGCACACAGGGGGACACTGAAGCTTTCTTT.

The rearrangement uses TRBV10-2 and TRBJ2-7; D possibly corresponds to TRBD2 (6 bases). Trimming took off 7 bases at V and 3 bases at J, with 13 bases between the two ends. There are 13 residues in the CDR3. Per the germline V gene, CDR1 is WSHSY and CDR2 is SAAADI. CDR3 in amino acids: CASKAGGGYEQYF. The CDR3 DNA reads TGCGCCAGCAAAGCCGGGGGAGGCTACGAGCAGTACTTC.

The rearrangement joins TRBV6-4 to TRBJ2-3; D uncertain. There are 12 residues in the CDR3. The V end lost 0 bases, the J end lost 5 bases, and 3 bases lay between the germline ends. CDR1 and CDR2 (germline): MRHNA, SNTAGT. This chain's CDR3 is CASSDSRDTQYF. The CDR3, as DNA: TGTGCCAGCAGTGACTCGAGAGATACGCAGTATTTT.

This chain joins TRBV7-9 and TRBJ1-5; perhaps TRBD1 as D (5 bases). The CDR3 has 17 residues. Germline loops: CDR1 SEHNR, CDR2 FQNEAQ (reference sequence). V lost 1 base, J lost 1 base, and 14 bases lay in between. The CDR3 protein is CASSLGGQGGSNQPQHF. The CDR3 nucleotides are TGTGCCAGCAGCTTAGGAGGCCAGGGTGGGAGCAATCAGCCCCAGCATTTT.

This clone came up a few times. The chain couples TRBV4-2 to TRBJ2-7; D is unresolved. The CDR3 has 14 residues. CDR1 and CDR2 from the germline V gene are LGHNA and YNFKEQ. The germline V and J ends were trimmed by 0 bases and 0 bases, with 6 bases remaining between them. In DNA, the CDR3 is TGTGCCAGCAGCCAAGATCCAGTCTCCTACGAGCAGTACTTC. This gives the protein CASSQDPVSYEQYF.

The chain recombines TRBV19 with TRBJ1-5, with TRBD1 matching 7 bases. CDR3 length: 16 residues. V lost 5 bases, J lost 4 bases, and 11 bases stayed unmatched. From germline, CDR1 is LNHDA and CDR2 SQIVND (reference sequence). As DNA, the CDR3 is TGTGCCAGTAGTGTATTCCGGGACAGACCTAATCAGCCCCAGCATTTT. This encodes CASSVFRDRPNQPQHF. The full variable domain, with the rest looked up from reference TRBV19 and TRBJ1-5, is DGGITQSPKYLFRKEGQNVTLSCEQNLNHDAMYWYRQDPGQGLRLIYYSQIVNDFQKGDIAEGYSVSREKKESFPLTVTSAQKNPTAFYLCASSVFRDRPNQPQHFGDGTRLSIL.

This clone showed up just once. The chain has TRBV7-3 and TRBJ2-2, with 16 nucleotides matching TRBD2. The CDR3 sequence is 19 residues long. Trimming took 1 base from V and 4 from J; bases not matched to a gene: 6. Germline V gene lookup returns CDR1 SGHTA and CDR2 FQGTGA. The CDR3 sequence is CASSLMGLAGGPGTGELFF. The CDR3 DNA follows: TGTGCCAGCAGCTTAATGGGACTAGCGGGAGGGCCCGGCACCGGGGAGCTGTTTTTT.

The CDR3 coding sequence is TGCGCCAGCAGCGGTCAGGGGGCCAACACTGAAGCTTTCTTT. It codes for CASSGQGANTEAFF. The chain couples TRBV5-1 to TRBJ1-1; 8 nucleotides align to TRBD1. The CDR3 runs 14 residues. The J segment lost 2 bases and the V segment lost 4 bases, leaving 4 bases of the junction unmatched. From germline, CDR1 is SGHRS and CDR2 YFSETQ.

This sequence joins TRBV5-4 and TRBJ1-4, with 9 bases matching TRBD1. Germline trimming cut 4 bases from V and 10 bases from J; bases unmatched to any gene: 11. The CDR3 totals 15 residues. Germline V CDR1 and CDR2: SGHNT, YYREEE (reference sequence). The CDR3 sequence is CASSQTGTGRGKLFF. The DNA of the CDR3 is TGTGCCAGCAGCCAGACCGGGACAGGGAGGGGAAAACTGTTTTTT.

The J gene is TRBJ1-5, the V gene TRBV24-1; D gene uncertain. The CDR3 consists of 12 residues. Per germline, CDR1 KGHDR and CDR2 SFDVKD. V was clipped by 12 bases and J by 2 bases, with 10 bases between them. Here the CDR3 reads CAAGQGNQPQHF. CDR3 nucleotide sequence: TGTGCCGCTGGGCAGGGCAATCAGCCCCAGCATTTT.

The J gene is TRBJ1-5, the V gene TRBV7-9; D is perhaps TRBD1 (5 bases). Between the trimmed V and J ends, which lost 5 bases and 0 bases, there was a span of 11 bases. The CDR3 extends over 15 amino acids. Germline values: CDR1 SEHNR, CDR2 FQNEAQ (reference sequence). The CDR3 sequence is CASSKGEYSNQPQHF. The CDR3, as DNA: TGTGCCAGCAGCAAAGGGGAGTATAGCAATCAGCCCCAGCATTTT.

V is TRBV27 and J is TRBJ2-7; TRBD2 matches 7 bases. Trimming removed 3 bases from V and 5 bases from J; junction bases left unmatched: 4. The CDR3 loop spans 13 amino acids. Per germline, CDR1 MNHEY and CDR2 SMNVEV (reference sequence). The CDR3 spells CASSLGSGNEQYF. The CDR3 DNA reads as TGTGCCAGCAGTTTGGGGAGCGGGAACGAGCAGTACTTC.

V is TRBV27 and J is TRBJ1-5, with 9 bases aligning to TRBD1. V shed 4 bases and J 7 bases; nucleotides not matched to a gene: 8. The V gene's germline CDR1 is MNHEY and CDR2 SMNVEV (reference sequence). The CDR3 has 15 amino acids. The CDR3 bases are TGTGCCAGCAGTTACACAGGGGGCTCCTTACAGCCCCAGCATTTT. Amino acids: CASSYTGGSLQPQHF.